This T cell receptor beta chain is from a study of naive and memory T cell subsets. Whole-study findings and limits: TCR transcript changes with activation or differentiation may affect this RNA method.

CDR1 is MGHRA, CDR2 YSYEKL, per germline. Between the trimmed V and J ends, which lost 4 bases and 7 bases, there was a span of 16 bases. The CDR3 length is 14 residues. This clonotype was seen at least ten times. Its antigen is unidentified. The library had UMIs added by 3' ligation of an oligonucleotide to TCR cDNA. Reverse transcription used DNase-treated unsorted total RNA, aiming for about 1 to 1000 ng. Ligated cDNA underwent four rounds of PCR with nested alpha and beta constant region primers and SP2. Reverse transcription of blood and skin TCR RNA was primed at alpha and beta constant regions. In TCRdb, the UMI-ligation and nested PCR reads were re-called with MiXCR into one record per CDR3 protein. The sample gives more than 25,000 distinct CDR3 sequences, roughly 5.4% of which show up once; approximately 7.4% is in the top ten.

The clonotype comes from an adult in good health. The sample taken for sequencing was blood. The gene calls are TRBV4-1 and TRBJ1-1; D possibly corresponds to TRBD1 (5 bases). CDR3 in amino acids: CASSPGPVRNEAFF. The CDR3 DNA is TGCGCCAGCAGCCCGGGACCGGTGCGTAATGAAGCTTTCTTT.